The text below deals with one T cell receptor beta chain. Assay: immunoSEQ multiplex PCR; the TCRdb copy retains only in-frame clones and omits some. The sample shows about 40,000 clones, about 90% of them seen only once. This record comes from a study of T cell changes during pregnancy in multiple sclerosis. V lost 0 bases and J lost 7; bases outside the gene matches: 7. Germline lookup yields CDR1 SGHRS and CDR2 YFSETQ. This CDR3 is 15 amino acids long. The input for sequencing was CD4+ T cells from peripheral blood mononuclear cells, taken in the third trimester of pregnancy. The chain couples TRBV5-1 to TRBJ2-1; 7 nucleotides line up with TRBD2. The sequence was collected from a female donor in good health, enrolled as a control in a pregnancy study. CDR3 loop: CASSLAGGIGNEQFF. The CDR3 bases are TGCGCCAGCAGCTTGGCCGGGGGGATCGGGAATGAGCAGTTCTTC.